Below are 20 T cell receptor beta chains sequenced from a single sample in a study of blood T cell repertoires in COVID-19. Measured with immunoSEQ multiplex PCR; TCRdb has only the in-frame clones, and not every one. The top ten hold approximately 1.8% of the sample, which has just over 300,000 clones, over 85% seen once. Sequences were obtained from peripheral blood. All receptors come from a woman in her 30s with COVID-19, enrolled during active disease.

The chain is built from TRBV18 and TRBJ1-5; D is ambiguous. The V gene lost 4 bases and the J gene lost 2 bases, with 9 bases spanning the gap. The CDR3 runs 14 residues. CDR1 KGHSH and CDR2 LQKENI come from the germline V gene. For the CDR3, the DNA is TGTGCCAGCTCACTCTCAGATCGCAATCAGCCCCAGCATTTT. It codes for CASSLSDRNQPQHF.

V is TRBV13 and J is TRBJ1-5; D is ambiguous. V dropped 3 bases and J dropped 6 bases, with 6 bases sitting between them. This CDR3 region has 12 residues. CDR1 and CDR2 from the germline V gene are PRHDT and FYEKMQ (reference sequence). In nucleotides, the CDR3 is TGTGCCAGCAGCTTGACGGGTCAGCCCCAGCATTTT. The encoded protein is CASSLTGQPQHF.

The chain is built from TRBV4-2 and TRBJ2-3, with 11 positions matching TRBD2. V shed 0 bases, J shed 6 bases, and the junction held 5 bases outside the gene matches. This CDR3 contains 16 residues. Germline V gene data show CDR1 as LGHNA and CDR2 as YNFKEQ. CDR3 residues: CASSQDPSGGLDTQYF. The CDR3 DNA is TGTGCCAGCAGCCAAGACCCTAGCGGGGGGTTGGATACGCAGTATTTT.

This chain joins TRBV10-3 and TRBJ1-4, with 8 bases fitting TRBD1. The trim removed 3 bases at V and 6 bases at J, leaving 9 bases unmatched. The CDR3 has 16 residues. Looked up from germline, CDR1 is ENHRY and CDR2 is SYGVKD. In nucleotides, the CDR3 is TGTGCCATCAGTGACACGACAGGGGAGAAGGATGAAAAACTGTTTTTT. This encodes CAISDTTGEKDEKLFF.

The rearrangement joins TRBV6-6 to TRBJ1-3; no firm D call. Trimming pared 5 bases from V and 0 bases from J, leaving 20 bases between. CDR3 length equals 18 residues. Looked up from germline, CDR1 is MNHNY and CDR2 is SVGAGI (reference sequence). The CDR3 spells CASSPQRGGLSSGNTIYF. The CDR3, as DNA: TGTGCCAGCAGTCCCCAACGGGGAGGGTTAAGCTCTGGAAACACCATATATTTT.

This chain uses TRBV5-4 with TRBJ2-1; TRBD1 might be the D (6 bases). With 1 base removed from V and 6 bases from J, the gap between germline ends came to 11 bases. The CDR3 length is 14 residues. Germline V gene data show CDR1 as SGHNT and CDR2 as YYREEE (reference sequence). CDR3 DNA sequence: TGTGCCAGCAGCTTGTGGCCAGGGGCCAATGAGCAGTTCTTC. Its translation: CASSLWPGANEQFF.

CDR3 loop: CASSRSEPYNSPLHF. CDR3 DNA: TGTGCCAGCAGCCGGAGTGAGCCCTATAATTCACCCCTCCACTTT. The chain couples TRBV2 to TRBJ1-6, with no clear D. Germline loops: CDR1 SNHLY, CDR2 FYNNEI. The CDR3 runs 15 residues. The V and J ends lost 6 bases and 2 bases respectively, with 11 bases between them.

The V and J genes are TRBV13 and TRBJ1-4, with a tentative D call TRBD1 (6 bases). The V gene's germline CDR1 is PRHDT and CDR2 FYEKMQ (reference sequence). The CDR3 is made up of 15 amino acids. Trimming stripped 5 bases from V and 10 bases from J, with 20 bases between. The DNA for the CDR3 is TGTGCCAGCAGCGCCAGAAACCGATACAGGGCAAAACTGTTTTTT. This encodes CASSARNRYRAKLFF.

CDR3 sequence reads: CASSLQGGNSPLHF. DNA of the CDR3: TGTGCCAGCAGCCTACAGGGGGGAAATTCACCCCTCCACTTT. The chain has TRBV3-1 (or the pseudogene TRBV3-2) and TRBJ1-6; 8 positions match TRBD1. The CDR3 totals 14 residues. Germline V gene lookup returns CDR1 LGHDT and CDR2 YNNKEL (reference sequence). V dropped 4 bases and J dropped 7; count of bases not matched to a gene: 3.

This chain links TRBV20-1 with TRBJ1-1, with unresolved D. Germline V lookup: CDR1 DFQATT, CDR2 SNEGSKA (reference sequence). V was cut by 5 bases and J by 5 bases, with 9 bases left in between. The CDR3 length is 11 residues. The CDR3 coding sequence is TGCAGTGCTCTAGACCGAACTGAAGCTTTCTTT. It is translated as CSALDRTEAFF.

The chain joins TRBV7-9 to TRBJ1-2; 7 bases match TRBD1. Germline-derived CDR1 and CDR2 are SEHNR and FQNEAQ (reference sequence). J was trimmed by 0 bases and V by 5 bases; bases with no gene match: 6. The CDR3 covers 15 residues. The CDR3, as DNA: TGTGCCAGCAGCCGCAACAGGGGCGCTAACTATGGCTACACCTTC. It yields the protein CASSRNRGANYGYTF.

The CDR3 coding sequence is TGTGCCAGCAGCCCCTCCCATAACAGGGTTGGTGGCTACACCTTC. Amino acids: CASSPSHNRVGGYTF. V is TRBV9 and J is TRBJ1-2, with a possible D match to TRBD1 (6 bases). Germline assignment: CDR1 SGDLS and CDR2 YYNGEE. V was cut by 4 bases and J by 7 bases, with 20 bases left in between. The CDR3 contains 15 residues.

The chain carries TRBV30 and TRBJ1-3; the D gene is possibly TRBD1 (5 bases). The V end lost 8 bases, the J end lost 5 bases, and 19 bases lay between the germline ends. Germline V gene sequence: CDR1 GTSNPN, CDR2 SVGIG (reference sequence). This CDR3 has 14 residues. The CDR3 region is CAQGRSGVRNTIYF. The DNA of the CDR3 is TGTGCCCAAGGCCGGTCGGGGGTTCGAAACACCATATATTTT. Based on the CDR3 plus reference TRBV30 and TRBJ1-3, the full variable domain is SQTIHQWPATLVQPVGSPLSLECTVEGTSNPNLYWYRQAAGRGLQLLFYSVGIGQISSEVPQNLSASRPQDRQFILSSKKLLLSDSGFYLCAQGRSGVRNTIYFGEGSWLTVV.

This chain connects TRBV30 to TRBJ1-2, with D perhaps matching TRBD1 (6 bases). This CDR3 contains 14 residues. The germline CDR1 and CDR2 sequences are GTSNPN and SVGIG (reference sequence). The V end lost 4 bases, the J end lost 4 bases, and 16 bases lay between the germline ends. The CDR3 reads CAWNPGDGAYGYTF. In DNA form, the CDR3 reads TGTGCCTGGAACCCAGGGGATGGGGCCTATGGCTACACCTTC. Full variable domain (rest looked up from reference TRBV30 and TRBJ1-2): SQTIHQWPATLVQPVGSPLSLECTVEGTSNPNLYWYRQAAGRGLQLLFYSVGIGQISSEVPQNLSASRPQDRQFILSSKKLLLSDSGFYLCAWNPGDGAYGYTFGSGTRLTVV.

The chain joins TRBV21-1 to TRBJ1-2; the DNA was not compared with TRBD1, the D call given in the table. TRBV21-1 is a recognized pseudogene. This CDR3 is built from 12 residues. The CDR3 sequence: CASSNPDYGYTF. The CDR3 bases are TGTGCCAGCAGCAACCCAGACTATGGCTACACCTTC.

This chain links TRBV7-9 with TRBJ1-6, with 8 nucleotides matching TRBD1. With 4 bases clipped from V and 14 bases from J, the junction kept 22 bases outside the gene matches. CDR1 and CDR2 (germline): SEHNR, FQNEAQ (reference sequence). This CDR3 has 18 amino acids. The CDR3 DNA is TGTGCCAGCAGCTCAAATACCCCCGGGACAGGTACCCTTTGGGCCCTCCACTTT. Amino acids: CASSSNTPGTGTLWALHF.

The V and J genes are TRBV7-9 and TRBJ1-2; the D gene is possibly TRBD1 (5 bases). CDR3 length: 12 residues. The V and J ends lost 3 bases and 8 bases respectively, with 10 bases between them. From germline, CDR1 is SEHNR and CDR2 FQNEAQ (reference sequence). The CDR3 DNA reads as TGTGCCAGCAGCTTTGGGGCCGGGGGCTACACCTTC. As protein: CASSFGAGGYTF.

The CDR3 DNA reads TGTGCCAGCAGCCCGTCGGGGGGCTCGACAGATACGCAGTATTTT. Translated: CASSPSGGSTDTQYF. The chain joins TRBV2 to TRBJ2-3; D possibly corresponds to TRBD2 (7 bases). Germline assignment: CDR1 SNHLY and CDR2 FYNNEI. The V gene lost 6 bases and the J gene lost 3 bases, with 16 bases spanning the gap. The CDR3 contains 15 residues.

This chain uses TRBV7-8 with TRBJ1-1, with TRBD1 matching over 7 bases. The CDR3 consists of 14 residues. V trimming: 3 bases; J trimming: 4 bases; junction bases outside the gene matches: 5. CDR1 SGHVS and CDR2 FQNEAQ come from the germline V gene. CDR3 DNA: TGTGCCAGCAGCTTCGACAGGGCACCCACTGAAGCTTTCTTT. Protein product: CASSFDRAPTEAFF. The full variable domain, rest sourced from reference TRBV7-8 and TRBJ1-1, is GAGVSQSPRYKVAKRGQDVALRCDPISGHVSLFWYQQALGQGPEFLTYFQNEAQLDKSGLPSDRFFAERPEGSVSTLKIQRTQQEDSAVYLCASSFDRAPTEAFFGQGTRLTVV.

CDR3 loop: CASKAGGPTTDTQYF. The CDR3 DNA sequence: TGTGCCAGCAAGGCGGGGGGCCCAACCACAGATACGCAGTATTTT. The gene calls are TRBV6-6 and TRBJ2-3; the match to TRBD2 covers 8 bases. Trimming at V came to 7 bases and at J to 2 bases, leaving 8 bases not matched to a gene. Germline CDR1 is MNHNY and CDR2 is SVGAGI (reference sequence). The CDR3 covers 15 residues.